This T cell receptor (beta chain) was recorded in a study of blood T cell repertoires in COVID-19. Overall study: Sample material is recorded as cDNA or gDNA derived from T cells, B-cell-depleted T cells, or PBMCs.

Produced via immunoSEQ multiplex PCR; TCRdb's table is partial and in-frame only. The sample carries under 450,000 clones, roughly 77% recorded once. CDR3 size: 14 residues. Germline values: CDR1 LGHDT, CDR2 YNNKEL (reference sequence). The V end was cut by 1 base, the J end by 1 base, with 5 bases between. V is TRBV3-1 (or the pseudogene TRBV3-2) and J is TRBJ1-3, with D tentatively TRBD1 (5 bases). The specimen was peripheral blood. This TCR was sampled from a human donor with acute or convalescent COVID-19. The donor label of this sample is uncertain. As DNA, the CDR3 is TGTGCCAGCAGCCAAGGGACATCTGGAAACACCATATATTTT. This gives the protein CASSQGTSGNTIYF.